This TCR beta chain was retrieved from a study of T cell clonotyping in hematopoietic cell transplantation. Germline V gene sequence: CDR1 SGHVS, CDR2 FNYEAQ. Unmatched junction bases numbered 1, after V lost 5 bases and J lost 7 bases. The CDR3 spans 14 residues. This clone has a single count. Clones were read by immunoSEQ multiplex PCR, and TCRdb kept only the in-frame ones, dropping some. The data contain about 7,400 clones, more than 70% of them singletons. Time point given: recipient sample about 28 days before transplant, after cytoreduction. This chain joins TRBV7-6 and TRBJ1-6; 11 positions agree with TRBD1. Source: peripheral blood mononuclear cells, taken before stem cell transplant. This sequence was found in a man aged 60 to 69 with acute myeloid leukemia. Some clones in this sample may be carry-over from other donors' samples. The CDR3 coding sequence is TGTGCCAGCAGCCGGGACAGGGGGAATTCACCCCTCCACTTT. Translated: CASSRDRGNSPLHF.